A selection of T cell receptor beta chains follows, all from one sample in a study of OX40 agonist ivuxolimab in advanced cancers. Sequenced by immunoSEQ multiplex PCR; TCRdb stores in-frame clones only, minus some. This sample has about 69,000 clones, with nearly 90% found just once. The sample in question was CD4+ or CD8+ T cells sorted from blood, obtained in a trial of the OX40 agonist ivuxolimab. These receptors all stem from an adult with an advanced solid tumor such as melanoma, head and neck, liver or kidney cancer. CDR3s include the opening cysteine and the closing phenylalanine or tryptophan. A D gene is named only where the DNA matches it firmly. The size entry is marked missing in some rows and otherwise reads once, few, many or a size class.

D gene,V gene,clone size,J gene,CDR3 DNA,CDR3 protein
TRBD2,TRBV18,.,TRBJ2-2,TGTGCCAGCTCACCGAGACTAGCAACCTCGTCGAACACCGGGGAGCTGTTTTTT,CASSPRLATSSNTGELFF
TRBD2,TRBV28,.,TRBJ2-2,TGTGCCAGCAGACTAGCGGCGAACACCGGGGAGCTGTTTTTT,CASRLAANTGELFF
.,TRBV4-1,.,TRBJ2-5,TGCGCCAGCAGCCTCAGGCCGGGGTTGCAGGAGACCCAGTACTTC,CASSLRPGLQETQYF
.,TRBV7-9,.,TRBJ2-3,TGTGCCAGCAGCTCGGACCAAGGGGGCGGGAGTTTAACAGATACGCAGTATTTT,CASSSDQGGGSLTDTQYF
.,TRBV7-6,.,TRBJ2-7,TGTGCCAGCAGCTCCTCATCCCACGAGCAGTACTTC,CASSSSSHEQYF
TRBD2,TRBV2,.,TRBJ2-3,TGTGCCAGCAGGGAGTCTAGCGGGAGGGATACGCAGTATTTT,CASRESSGRDTQYF
.,TRBV6-6,.,TRBJ2-2,TGTGCCAGCAGTTACTCGCCACGTACCGGGGAGCTGTTTTTT,CASSYSPRTGELFF
TRBD2,TRBV7-2,.,TRBJ2-7,TGTGCCAGCTCTAGCGGGAGGGCCCGCTACGAGCAGTACTTC,CASSSGRARYEQYF
.,TRBV2,.,TRBJ1-2,TGTGCCAGCAGTGTGTTGGAGCTGAGCTACACCTTC,CASSVLELSYTF
.,TRBV6-6,.,TRBJ1-1,TGTGCCAGCAAAACTGTGGCTGAAGCTTTCTTT,CASKTVAEAFF
TRBD2,TRBV9,.,TRBJ2-1,TGTGCCAGCAGCGTAAGCGGGAGGGCCGTCTATGAGCAGTTCTTC,CASSVSGRAVYEQFF
TRBD2,TRBV5-6,.,TRBJ2-5,TGTGCCAGCAGCCTGCGGGGCTCGGGAGGGTACGAGACCCAGTACTTC,CASSLRGSGGYETQYF
.,TRBV29-1,few,TRBJ1-1,TGCAGCGCCCGGGAGAGAATGAACACTGAAGCTTTCTTT,CSARERMNTEAFF
TRBD1,TRBV19,.,TRBJ1-5,TGTGCCAGTAGATCGGGGGACAGGCGCAGCAATCAGCCCCAGCATTTT,CASRSGDRRSNQPQHF
TRBD2,TRBV2,once,TRBJ2-7,TGTGCCAGCAGTCTACTAGCGGTCCGAGGCGAGCAGTACTTC,CASSLLAVRGEQYF
.,TRBV5-1,.,TRBJ2-5,TGCGCCAGCAGCTTGGGGGTCACGGGAGAGCTCCAAGAGACCCAGTACTTC,CASSLGVTGELQETQYF
TRBD2,TRBV11-3,.,TRBJ2-5,TGTGCCAGCAGCTCATTGGGAGGGGAGACCCAGTACTTC,CASSSLGGETQYF
TRBD2,TRBV5-4,.,TRBJ2-7,TGTGCCAGCAGCCGCCTAGCGGGCGCCACTACCTACGAGCAGTACTTC,CASSRLAGATTYEQYF
.,TRBV4-3,.,TRBJ2-5,TGCGCCAGCAGCCAAGAGGGCTTTAGGGTAGAGACCCAGTACTTC,CASSQEGFRVETQYF
.,TRBV5-4,.,TRBJ2-5,TGTGCCAGCAGCTTGCAGGAAAGACAAGAGACCCAGTACTTC,CASSLQERQETQYF